These 8 T cell receptor beta chains share one sample of origin, sequenced in a study of chemoradiotherapy in HPV16-positive cancers (dated by TCRdb to between 2021 and 2024). The protocol used for the library was the immunoSEQ multiplex PCR assay. Not all clones reach the TCRdb copy of this immuneACCESS table, which keeps in-frame sequences only. Checked studies attribute under half of the gap to unresolved V genes and leave the rest unexplained. Counted in this sample were 6,500 to 9,000 clones; about nine tenths of them appeared once. The ten largest clones take up approximately 2.4% of the sample. Sequenced here: tumor tissue, sampled from a patient who underwent chemoradiotherapy. Receptors were obtained from a human donor with HPV-associated anogenital cancer.

The chain carries TRBV27 and TRBJ2-5; no firm D call. Germline lookup yields CDR1 MNHEY and CDR2 SMNVEV (reference sequence). The ends were cut back, 4 bases at V and 4 bases at J, with 4 bases in the middle. The CDR3 length is 11 residues. As DNA, the CDR3 is TGTGCCAGCAGTTCAGGAGAGACCCAGTACTTC. It translates to CASSSGETQYF.

This clone has a handful of counts. The genes are TRBV20-1 and TRBJ1-1, with D hard to call. Looked up from germline, CDR1 is DFQATT and CDR2 is SNEGSKA (reference sequence). The CDR3 loop spans 9 amino acids. CDR3 sequence: CRGSTEAFF. The CDR3 bases are TGCAGGGGGAGCACTGAAGCTTTCTTT.

The chain carries TRBV12-2 and TRBJ1-2; the table's D call of TRBD1 was not tested on the DNA. TRBV12-2 is tagged as a pseudogene. This CDR3 has 14 amino acids. CDR3 sequence reads: CASRLAQGAGGYTF. The CDR3 DNA reads TGTGCAAGTCGCTTAGCACAGGGGGCCGGTGGCTACACCTTC.

The rearrangement joins TRBV11-3 to TRBJ2-3, with TRBD2 matching over 11 bases. Trimming removed 5 bases from V and 5 bases from J; junction bases left unmatched: 9. The germline V gene has CDR1 SGHNT and CDR2 YENEEA. CDR3 length equals 16 residues. CDR3 nucleotides: TGTGCCAGCAGCCGCCCTAGCGGGAGGTTGATAGATACGCAGTATTTT. As protein: CASSRPSGRLIDTQYF.

On this clone: A junction boundary mismatches the germline segment, possibly from a read error. V gene TRBV7-7 combines with J gene TRBJ2-1; 9 bases map to TRBD2. The CDR3 is 16 amino acids. Germline CDR1 reads SSHAT; CDR2 reads FNYEAQ (reference sequence). The CDR3 coding sequence is TGTGCTAGCAGCCCGGACACAGCGGGAGGCTTGGATGAGCAGTTCTTC. This gives the protein CASSPDTAGGLDEQFF.

The rearrangement joins TRBV4-3 to TRBJ2-3; 7 bases map to TRBD1. The germline V gene encodes CDR1 LGHNA and CDR2 YSLEER. This CDR3 has 17 amino acids. Trimming at V came to 1 base and at J to 2 bases, leaving 9 bases not matched to a gene. Here the CDR3 reads CASSQGRTGVFTDTQYF. DNA of the CDR3: TGCGCCAGCAGCCAAGGGAGGACAGGCGTTTTCACAGATACGCAGTATTTT.

The V call is TRBV11-2, the J call TRBJ1-1; maybe TRBD1 (6 bases). The germline V gene has CDR1 SGHAT and CDR2 FQNNGV. This CDR3 spans 15 amino acids. The V and J ends lost 0 bases and 4 bases respectively, with 12 bases between them. The CDR3: CASSLESGGLTEAFF. The CDR3 DNA reads as TGTGCCAGCAGCTTAGAGTCGGGGGGGCTCACTGAAGCTTTCTTT.

The V gene is TRBV27, the J gene TRBJ1-5; tentative D call: TRBD1 (6 bases). Germline CDR1 reads MNHEY; CDR2 reads SMNVEV (reference sequence). This CDR3 contains 12 residues. Trimming removed 10 bases at V and 5 bases at J, with 12 bases between. CDR3 DNA sequence: TGTGCCACTGGGGGCAGACATCAGCCCCAGCATTTT. This codes for CATGGRHQPQHF.